This TCR beta chain was profiled in a study of cytomegalovirus exposure and HLA in healthy donors. Looked up from germline, CDR1 is LNHDA and CDR2 is SQIVND (reference sequence). The CDR3 extends over 14 amino acids. V was cut by 3 bases and J by 6 bases, with 12 bases left in between. Libraries were prepared by immunoSEQ multiplex PCR; TCRdb keeps only in-frame clonotypes and omits some of them. The table shows 30,000 to 40,000 clones, with 85% to 95% occurring only once. The sequencing input was PBMCs. V gene TRBV19 combines with J gene TRBJ2-1; unclear D gene. This clonotype originated in a man younger than 35 in good health and CMV-seronegative. The CDR3 nucleotides read TGTGCCAGTAGTATTCCCACCCGAGTCAATGAGCAGTTCTTC. It yields the protein CASSIPTRVNEQFF. Looking up the rest from reference TRBV19 and TRBJ2-1 gives the full variable domain: DGGITQSPKYLFRKEGQNVTLSCEQNLNHDAMYWYRQDPGQGLRLIYYSQIVNDFQKGDIAEGYSVSREKKESFPLTVTSAQKNPTAFYLCASSIPTRVNEQFFGPGTRLTVL.